The 26 T cell receptor beta chains below come from one sample, sequenced in a study of a mutant IDH1 vaccine in newly diagnosed glioma. No antigen has been assigned to these receptors. This sample's time point: week 35, safety follow-up. Doses comprised 300 ug of mutant IDH1 20-mer peptide each, plus topical imiquimod. Measured with immunoSEQ multiplex PCR; TCRdb has only the in-frame clones, and not every one. This sample yields tens of thousands of clones, of which approximately 80% are seen a single time; around 5% belongs to the top ten. The specimen was PBMCs, collected from a glioma patient whose treatment included an IDH1 peptide vaccine. These TCRs come from a middle-aged man with glioma.

CDR3 DNA sequence: TGTGCCAGCAGCCTTGAGGGCCTTAAGAAGACCCAGTACTTC. This translates into CASSLEGLKKTQYF. This chain connects TRBV11-2 to TRBJ2-5, with D tentatively TRBD2 (5 bases). The CDR3 covers 14 residues. The germline V gene encodes CDR1 SGHAT and CDR2 FQNNGV. Trimming removed 5 bases at V and 6 bases at J, with 16 bases between.

The rearrangement uses TRBV11-3 and TRBJ2-7; 10 bases match TRBD2. J lost 2 bases, V lost 3 bases, and 4 bases had no gene match. CDR3 size: 15 residues. The germline CDR1 and CDR2 sequences are SGHNT and YENEEA. DNA for the CDR3: TGTGCCAGCAGCTTTAAGCGGGGGGGCGCCTACGAGCAGTACTTC. Translated: CASSFKRGGAYEQYF.

The chain recombines TRBV10-3 with TRBJ1-5; 7 nucleotides line up with TRBD1. CDR3 length equals 14 residues. Germline V gene sequence: CDR1 ENHRY, CDR2 SYGVKD. The V and J ends lost 10 bases and 6 bases, in that order; junction bases with no gene match: 12. CDR3 DNA sequence: TGTGCCAGCAGGGGGGGTCAGGGAGGTCAGCCCCAGCATTTT. As protein: CASRGGQGGQPQHF.

This chain uses TRBV10-2 with TRBJ1-2; 10 bases are shared with TRBD1. Losses at the gene ends were 8 bases for V and 2 bases for J; bases not matched to a gene: 2. CDR3 length: 13 residues. CDR1 is WSHSY and CDR2 is SAAADI in the germline V gene. The CDR3 protein is CASGQGGNYGYTF. DNA for the CDR3: TGCGCCAGCGGACAGGGGGGCAACTATGGCTACACCTTC.

This chain uses TRBV6-5 with TRBJ2-7, with 12 bases lining up with TRBD2. Germline lookup yields CDR1 MNHEY and CDR2 SVGAGI. The CDR3 length is 13 residues. Trimming took 8 bases from V and 3 from J; bases not matched to a gene: 2. The CDR3 DNA is TGTGCCAGCGGACTAGCGGGGTACTACGAGCAGTACTTC. As protein: CASGLAGYYEQYF.

This sequence joins TRBV28 and TRBJ2-7; 9 nucleotides align to TRBD2. The CDR3 spans 15 residues. Per germline, CDR1 MDHEN and CDR2 SYDVKM. V was clipped by 2 bases and J by 2 bases; unmatched bases: 4. Written as DNA, the CDR3 is TGTGCCAGCAGTTTAGTACTAGCGGGCCCCTACGAGCAGTACTTC. Residues: CASSLVLAGPYEQYF.

V is TRBV28 and J is TRBJ2-3; TRBD2 agrees at 11 bases. The CDR3 is 14 residues long. The V gene end was trimmed by 5 bases and the J gene end by 7 bases; junction bases not matched to a gene: 5. Germline CDR1 is MDHEN and CDR2 is SYDVKM. The CDR3 nucleotides are TGTGCCAGCAGTATAGCGGGAGGGGAGAATACGCAGTATTTT. It translates to CASSIAGGENTQYF.

The rearrangement joins TRBV6-5 to TRBJ1-5; possible D gene TRBD1, 5 bases. V lost 5 bases to trimming and J lost 0 bases, with 8 bases between them. Germline assignment: CDR1 MNHEY and CDR2 SVGAGI. CDR3 length: 14 residues. The CDR3 sequence: CASSRDYSNQPQHF. CDR3 nucleotides: TGTGCCAGCAGTCGGGACTATAGCAATCAGCCCCAGCATTTT.

The V call is TRBV5-5, the J call TRBJ2-7; D perhaps matches TRBD2 (7 bases). The V gene lost 0 bases and the J gene lost 1 base, with 17 bases spanning the gap. The CDR3 sequence is 17 residues long. CDR1 and CDR2 (germline): SGHKS, YYEKEE (reference sequence). The CDR3 protein is CASSLAPRGALSYEQYF. CDR3 nucleotide sequence: TGTGCCAGCAGCTTGGCTCCTCGGGGGGCGTTATCCTACGAGCAGTACTTC.

The genes are TRBV6-6 and TRBJ2-5; D gene unclear. V lost 2 bases, J lost 2 bases, and 15 bases lay in between. Germline lookup yields CDR1 MNHNY and CDR2 SVGAGI (reference sequence). This CDR3 contains 16 residues. CDR3 coding DNA: TGTGCCAGCAGTTACACCACCGGACCCAGGCAAGAGACCCAGTACTTC. Translation gives CASSYTTGPRQETQYF.

The chain employs TRBV4-3 and TRBJ2-2, with 10 nucleotides matching TRBD2. V lost 2 bases and J lost 4; bases outside the gene matches: 13. This CDR3 region has 19 residues. In germline, CDR1 is LGHNA, CDR2 YSLEER. The CDR3 sequence: CASSQNPASGRIGTGELFF. The DNA of the CDR3 is TGCGCCAGCAGCCAAAACCCGGCTAGCGGGAGAATAGGCACCGGGGAGCTGTTTTTT.

The chain uses TRBV9 and TRBJ2-5; 11 bases are shared with TRBD2. The CDR3 is 16 amino acids. CDR1 and CDR2 from the germline V gene are SGDLS and YYNGEE. The junction had 5 bases not matched to a gene; V was cut back by 0 bases and J by 4 bases. CDR3 residues: CASSVEGLAGGETQYF. The CDR3 DNA is TGTGCCAGCAGCGTAGAGGGGCTAGCGGGGGGAGAGACCCAGTACTTC.

This rearrangement joins TRBV7-9 to TRBJ1-1; D not resolved. This CDR3 is 11 amino acids long. Trimming took 8 bases from V and 5 from J, leaving 9 bases between them. CDR1 and CDR2 from the germline V gene are SEHNR and FQNEAQ (reference sequence). Here the CDR3 DNA reads TGTGCCAGCGAGGGCCAGACTGAAGCTTTCTTT. This gives the protein CASEGQTEAFF.

V and J are TRBV7-2 and TRBJ2-7, with D perhaps TRBD2 (5 bases). Germline lookup yields CDR1 SGHTA and CDR2 FQGNSA. This CDR3 spans 13 amino acids. V dropped 4 bases and J dropped 4 bases, with 11 bases sitting between them. The CDR3: CASSYGRGYEQYF. The DNA for the CDR3 is TGTGCCAGCAGCTACGGACGGGGATACGAGCAGTACTTC.

The chain is built from TRBV9 and TRBJ1-3; D uncertain. The CDR3 is made up of 14 amino acids. Germline loops: CDR1 SGDLS, CDR2 YYNGEE. V shed 0 bases and J shed 0 bases, with 4 bases lying between them. CDR3: CASSVEASGNTIYF. CDR3 coding DNA: TGTGCCAGCAGCGTAGAGGCCTCTGGAAACACCATATATTTT.

V is TRBV11-3 and J is TRBJ2-7; D may correspond to TRBD1 or TRBD2 (6 bases each). The V end was cut by 5 bases, the J end by 4 bases, with 18 bases between. The germline CDR1 and CDR2 sequences are SGHNT and YENEEA. CDR3 length: 15 amino acids. In nucleotides, the CDR3 is TGTGCCAGCAGCATCGGAGGGGGAGAGGGTTACGAGCAGTACTTC. Its protein is CASSIGGGEGYEQYF.

The V gene is TRBV4-3, the J gene TRBJ2-5; 8 nucleotides agree with TRBD2. V was clipped by 4 bases and J by 5 bases; unmatched bases: 12. The CDR3 spans 16 residues. Germline CDR1 is LGHNA and CDR2 is YSLEER. CDR3: CASSPAPGGLRETQYF. The CDR3 coding sequence is TGCGCCAGCAGCCCAGCTCCGGGAGGGCTACGGGAGACCCAGTACTTC.

The V gene is TRBV4-3, the J gene TRBJ2-7; perhaps TRBD2 as D (6 bases). Trimming shortened V by 1 base and J by 5 bases, and 12 bases separated the two germline ends. The CDR3 is 14 amino acids. Germline V CDR1 and CDR2: LGHNA, YSLEER. The CDR3, as DNA: TGCGCCAGCAGCCAAGCTTTCACGGGGGACGAGCAGTACTTC. This codes for CASSQAFTGDEQYF.

The rearrangement uses TRBV2 and TRBJ1-1; 8 bases fit TRBD1. V shed 6 bases, J shed 4 bases, and the junction held 7 bases outside the gene matches. The germline gives CDR1 SNHLY, CDR2 FYNNEI. CDR3 length equals 14 residues. The CDR3 sequence is CASSDKQGGTEAFF. The CDR3 coding sequence is TGTGCCAGCAGCGACAAACAGGGGGGCACTGAAGCTTTCTTT.

The chain couples TRBV18 to TRBJ1-4, with no clear D. Trimming shortened V by 3 bases and J by 5 bases, and 10 bases separated the two germline ends. The V gene's germline CDR1 is KGHSH and CDR2 LQKENI. The CDR3 runs 14 residues. CDR3 loop: CASSPQQTNEKLFF. The CDR3 coding sequence is TGTGCCAGCTCACCGCAACAGACGAATGAAAAACTGTTTTTT.

The chain is built from TRBV6-5 and TRBJ2-2; D assignment may be TRBD1 or TRBD2 (6 bases each). V lost 7 bases to trimming and J lost 6 bases, with 12 bases between them. The CDR3 runs 13 residues. Per germline, CDR1 MNHEY and CDR2 SVGAGI. The CDR3 loop reads CASTKGGPGELFF. As DNA, the CDR3 is TGTGCCAGCACCAAAGGGGGGCCCGGGGAGCTGTTTTTT.

CDR3 residues: CASSPNLGGMNTEAFF. The CDR3 DNA is TGCGCCAGCAGCCCAAACTTGGGGGGAATGAACACTGAAGCTTTCTTT. This rearrangement joins TRBV5-1 to TRBJ1-1; tentatively, D is TRBD1 (5 bases). CDR1 SGHRS and CDR2 YFSETQ come from the germline V gene. Trimming shortened V by 4 bases and J by 0 bases, and 16 bases separated the two germline ends. The CDR3 spans 16 residues.

This clone is a singleton in its sample. The rearrangement links TRBV13 to TRBJ2-7, with a weak D call TRBD2 (5 bases). The germline CDR1 and CDR2 sequences are PRHDT and FYEKMQ (reference sequence). The CDR3 consists of 14 residues. The ends were cut back, 0 bases at V and 7 bases at J, with 13 bases in the middle. DNA for the CDR3: TGTGCCAGCAGCTTAGGGGGGAGTCTCGGTGAGCAGTACTTC. Translating gives CASSLGGSLGEQYF. The whole variable domain, filled in from reference TRBV13 and TRBJ2-7, reads AAGVIQSPRHLIKEKRETATLKCYPIPRHDTVYWYQQGPGQDPQFLISFYEKMQSDKGSIPDRFSAQQFSDYHSELNMSSLELGDSALYFCASSLGGSLGEQYFGPGTRLTVT.

For the CDR3, the DNA is TGTGCCAGCACCTCGCCACGAGGAAACTACGAGCAGTACTTC. Its translation is CASTSPRGNYEQYF. The chain employs TRBV6-5 and TRBJ2-7; D unresolved. V lost 7 bases and J 3 bases, leaving 16 bases between the germline ends. CDR3 length: 14 residues. The germline V gene has CDR1 MNHEY and CDR2 SVGAGI.

This clone has only one observation. CDR3 in amino acids: CASRTGIPSYEQYF. In nucleotides, the CDR3 is TGTGCCAGCAGGACCGGGATTCCTTCCTACGAGCAGTACTTC. The rearrangement uses TRBV2 and TRBJ2-7, with a weak D call TRBD2 (5 bases). Germline loops: CDR1 SNHLY, CDR2 FYNNEI. Trimming took off 6 bases at V and 1 base at J, with 13 bases between the two ends. This CDR3 is 14 amino acids long.

Details on this clone: A much larger clone lies a single base off, so this may be a read error. This chain links TRBV13 with TRBJ1-1; D unclear. The CDR3 is made up of 15 amino acids. V was cut by 4 bases and J by 2 bases, with 14 bases left in between. Germline V CDR1 and CDR2: PRHDT, FYEKMQ (reference sequence). The CDR3 spells CASSSAWRGNTEAFF. The CDR3 region has the DNA TGTGCCAGCAGCTCCGCCTGGCGGGGTAACACTGAAGCTTTCTTT.